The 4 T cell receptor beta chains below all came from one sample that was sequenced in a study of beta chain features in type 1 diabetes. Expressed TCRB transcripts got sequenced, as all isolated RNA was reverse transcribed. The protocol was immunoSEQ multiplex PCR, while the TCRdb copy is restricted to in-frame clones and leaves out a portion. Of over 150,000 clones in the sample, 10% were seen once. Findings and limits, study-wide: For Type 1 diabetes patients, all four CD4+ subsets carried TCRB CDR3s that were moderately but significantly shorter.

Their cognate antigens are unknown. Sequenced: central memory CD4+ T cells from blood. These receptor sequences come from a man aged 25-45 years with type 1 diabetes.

The CDR3 here is CASGPGSGRGDTQYF. CDR3 coding DNA: TGTGCTAGTGGTCCGGGGTCAGGGCGGGGAGATACGCAGTATTTT. The chain couples TRBV12-5 to TRBJ2-3; possible D gene TRBD2, 6 bases. From germline, CDR1 is LGHNT and CDR2 FRNRAP. The CDR3 consists of 15 residues. V gave up 5 bases and J gave up 5 bases, with 17 bases separating them.

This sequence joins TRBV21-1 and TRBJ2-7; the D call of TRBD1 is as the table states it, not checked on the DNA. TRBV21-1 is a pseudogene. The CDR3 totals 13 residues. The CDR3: CASLDSLPYEQYF. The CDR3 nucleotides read TGTGCCTCTCTGGACAGCCTACCCTACGAGCAGTACTTC.

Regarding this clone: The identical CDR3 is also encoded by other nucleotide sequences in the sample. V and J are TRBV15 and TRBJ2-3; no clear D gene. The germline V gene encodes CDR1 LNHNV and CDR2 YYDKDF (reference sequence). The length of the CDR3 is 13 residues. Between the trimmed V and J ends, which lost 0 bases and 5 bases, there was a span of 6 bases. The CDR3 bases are TGTGCCACCAGCAGAGACTCAGGAGATACGCAGTATTTT. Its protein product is CATSRDSGDTQYF.

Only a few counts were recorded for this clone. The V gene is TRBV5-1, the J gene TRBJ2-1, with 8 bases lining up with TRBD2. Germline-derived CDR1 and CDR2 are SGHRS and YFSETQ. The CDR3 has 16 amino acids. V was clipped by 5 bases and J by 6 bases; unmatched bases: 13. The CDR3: CASSPSAGTSANEQFF. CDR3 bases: TGCGCCAGCAGTCCCTCGGCCGGGACTAGTGCCAATGAGCAGTTCTTC.